This TCR beta chain stems from a study of blood T cell repertoires in COVID-19. For the study at large: Collection of acute and convalescent COVID-19 samples took place in the United States, Italy and Spain. T cells, B-cell-depleted T cells, or PBMCs supplied cDNA or gDNA.

The CDR3 is 16 amino acids. V lost 5 bases and J 0 bases, leaving 13 bases between the germline ends. CDR1 is LNHNV and CDR2 is YYDKDF in the germline V gene (reference sequence). Per the original data handling: Scientists estimated how many nucleated cells there were by amplifying reference gene primers. Sequenced by immunoSEQ multiplex PCR; TCRdb stores in-frame clones only, minus some. V, J and clone size reflect that table, while D and trimming were determined from the DNA. The profile shows approximately 270,000 clones, approximately 88% of them singletons. Seattle researchers signed up patients amid active infection and tracked them longitudinally.

This clonotype was obtained from a woman aged 30 to 39 with COVID-19, enrolled during active disease. V and J are TRBV15 and TRBJ1-4, with D possibly being TRBD1 (5 bases). Specimen: peripheral blood. The CDR3, as DNA: TGTGCCACCAGCCGCAGCCGACAGACAACTAATGAAAAACTGTTTTTT. It specifies CATSRSRQTTNEKLFF.